The 30 T cell receptor beta chains listed next were all sequenced from one sample in a study of cytomegalovirus exposure and HLA in healthy donors (dated by TCRdb to 2017 to 2019). Libraries were prepared through the immunoSEQ multiplex PCR assay. For the multiplex PCR, a mixture combining 60 forward primers for TCR Vbeta segments and 13 reverse primers for TCR Jbeta segments was used. TCRdb's version of the immuneACCESS table is confined to in-frame rearrangements and falls short of the full clone set. An unresolved V gene accounts for under half of the shortfall where checked; the remainder is of unknown origin. This sample gives fewer than 120,000 clones in total; approximately 86% of them show up just once. Of the sample, about 1.7% falls within the top ten clones. The sample consisted of PBMCs. The receptors here all came from a man between 35 and 55 years old in good health and CMV-seronegative.

The chain employs TRBV30 and TRBJ1-5, with D possibly matching TRBD1 (6 bases). From germline, CDR1 is GTSNPN and CDR2 SVGIG (reference sequence). Trimming cost V 2 bases and J 6 bases, with 17 bases left between them. The CDR3 contains 15 residues. CDR3 nucleotide sequence: TGTGCCTGGAGTACAGGGCTCTTGGAATTTCAGCCCCAGCATTTT. Translation gives CAWSTGLLEFQPQHF.

The gene calls are TRBV2 and TRBJ1-1; the D gene is possibly TRBD1 (6 bases). The germline V and J ends were trimmed by 6 bases and 1 base, with 9 bases remaining between them. The CDR3 extends over 13 amino acids. The germline V gene has CDR1 SNHLY and CDR2 FYNNEI. The CDR3 loop is CASRGGPNTEAFF. CDR3 bases: TGTGCCAGCAGGGGGGGGCCGAACACTGAAGCTTTCTTT.

This clone turned up a few times. Additional DNA sequences in this sample encode the identical CDR3. The J gene is TRBJ1-1, the V gene TRBV5-1; perhaps TRBD1 as D (5 bases). Germline V gene data show CDR1 as SGHRS and CDR2 as YFSETQ. The length of the CDR3 is 14 residues. The V end lost 4 bases, the J end lost 0 bases, and 10 bases lay between the germline ends. CDR3 bases: TGCGCCAGCAGCCCCGGACAAATGAACACTGAAGCTTTCTTT. It encodes CASSPGQMNTEAFF. Supplemented by reference TRBV5-1 and TRBJ1-1, the full variable domain reads KAGVTQTPRYLIKTRGQQVTLSCSPISGHRSVSWYQQTPGQGLQFLFEYFSETQRNKGNFPGRFSGRQFSNSRSEMNVSTLELGDSALYLCASSPGQMNTEAFFGQGTRLTVV.

The gene calls are TRBV6-1 and TRBJ1-2; 7 nucleotides agree with TRBD1. Per germline, CDR1 MNHNS and CDR2 SASEGT. The CDR3 is 15 amino acids. With 7 bases clipped from V and 5 bases from J, the junction kept 13 bases outside the gene matches. The chain's CDR3 is CASTPDRANRYGYTF. DNA of the CDR3: TGTGCCAGCACCCCTGACAGGGCGAATCGGTATGGCTACACCTTC.

The chain links TRBV7-8 to TRBJ1-3, with D perhaps TRBD1 (5 bases). Germline V gene lookup returns CDR1 SGHVS and CDR2 FQNEAQ. The CDR3 has 19 residues. V lost 5 bases and J 2 bases, leaving 25 bases between the germline ends. CDR3 in amino acids: CASSLRGVRDSGPGNTIYF. The CDR3 nucleotides read TGTGCCAGCAGCCTTCGAGGGGTAAGGGACTCAGGCCCTGGAAACACCATATATTTT.

The V gene is TRBV28, the J gene TRBJ1-4; TRBD1 aligns across 8 bases. The CDR3 spans 12 residues. The junction had 4 bases not matched to a gene; V was cut back by 8 bases and J by 8 bases. Germline CDR1 MDHEN, CDR2 SYDVKM. DNA for the CDR3: TGTGCCAGCGGACAGGGAGGGGAAAAACTGTTTTTT. Protein: CASGQGGEKLFF.

This chain links TRBV7-9 with TRBJ1-4, with D possibly matching TRBD1 (5 bases). The germline CDR1 and CDR2 sequences are SEHNR and FQNEAQ (reference sequence). This CDR3 contains 14 residues. The V end was cut by 3 bases, the J end by 8 bases, with 13 bases between. The CDR3: CASSLTAGREKLFF. CDR3 sequence (DNA): TGTGCCAGCAGCTTGACAGCAGGGAGGGAAAAACTGTTTTTT.

The rearrangement joins TRBV6-5 to TRBJ1-6; D is unresolved. Per the germline V gene, CDR1 is MNHEY and CDR2 is SVGAGI. The CDR3 loop spans 13 amino acids. Trimming took 2 bases from V and 5 from J, leaving 4 bases between them. CDR3: CASSYQDNSPLHF. CDR3 sequence (DNA): TGTGCCAGCAGTTACCAGGATAATTCACCCCTCCACTTT.

The chain couples TRBV6-5 to TRBJ1-4, with 9 positions matching TRBD1. V shed 10 bases, J shed 6 bases, and the junction held 9 bases outside the gene matches. The CDR3 runs to 14 residues. Per germline, CDR1 MNHEY and CDR2 SVGAGI. As DNA, the CDR3 is TGTGCCACCCGGAGGGGGACAGGGTATGAAAAACTGTTTTTT. It yields the protein CATRRGTGYEKLFF.

The chain links TRBV28 to TRBJ1-5; D may be TRBD1 (5 bases). Trimming removed 6 bases from V and 2 bases from J, with 20 bases in between. Germline lookup yields CDR1 MDHEN and CDR2 SYDVKM. The CDR3 extends over 17 amino acids. The DNA of the CDR3 is TGTGCCAGCAGACGTAAGGACAAGGGTTGGGGCAATCAGCCCCAGCATTTT. This gives the protein CASRRKDKGWGNQPQHF. The full variable domain, rest sourced from reference TRBV28 and TRBJ1-5, is DVKVTQSSRYLVKRTGEKVFLECVQDMDHENMFWYRQDPGLGLRLIYFSYDVKMKEKGDIPEGYSVSREKKERFSLILESASTNQTSMYLCASRRKDKGWGNQPQHFGDGTRLSIL.

The rearrangement uses TRBV5-4 and TRBJ1-5; no firm D call. Trimming stripped 3 bases from V and 6 bases from J, with 31 bases between. Germline values: CDR1 SGHNT, CDR2 YYREEE (reference sequence). The CDR3 has 20 residues. CDR3 sequence reads: CASSSPTVARETRHSQPQHF. Written as DNA, the CDR3 is TGTGCCAGCAGCTCCCCAACAGTTGCACGAGAGACCAGGCACAGTCAGCCCCAGCATTTT.

The CDR3 sequence is CAWSVLTGYTF. CDR3 bases: TGTGCCTGGAGTGTTCTAACAGGTTATACCTTC. The chain uses TRBV30 and TRBJ1-2; perhaps TRBD1 as D (5 bases). Germline lookup yields CDR1 GTSNPN and CDR2 SVGIG (reference sequence). The CDR3 runs to 11 residues. V was pared by 0 bases and J by 14 bases, with 13 bases between. Filled out from reference TRBV30 and TRBJ1-2, the complete variable domain reads SQTIHQWPATLVQPVGSPLSLECTVEGTSNPNLYWYRQAAGRGLQLLFYSVGIGQISSEVPQNLSASRPQDRQFILSSKKLLLSDSGFYLCAWSVLTGYTFGSGTRLTVV.

The chain carries TRBV30 and TRBJ1-4; possibly TRBD1 for D (5 bases). Germline values: CDR1 GTSNPN, CDR2 SVGIG (reference sequence). Trimming cost V 0 bases and J 8 bases, with 16 bases left between them. The length of the CDR3 is 15 residues. This CDR3 reads CAWSVPRRDKEKLFF. The CDR3 bases are TGTGCCTGGAGTGTACCTCGCAGGGATAAAGAAAAACTGTTTTTT.

The V call is TRBV28, the J call TRBJ1-1; 7 bases are a match to TRBD1. The CDR3 spans 14 residues. CDR1 MDHEN and CDR2 SYDVKM come from the germline V gene. For the CDR3, the DNA is TGTGCAGCATACCAACAGGGGATGGGAACTGAAGCTTTCTTT. Protein: CAAYQQGMGTEAFF.

The V and J genes are TRBV5-1 and TRBJ1-1; the D is unclear. The CDR3 is 14 amino acids. Germline loops: CDR1 SGHRS, CDR2 YFSETQ. V shed 3 bases and J shed 2 bases, with 11 bases lying between them. CDR3 sequence reads: CASSYQPENTEAFF. The CDR3 coding sequence is TGCGCCAGCAGCTACCAACCAGAAAACACTGAAGCTTTCTTT.

The chain employs TRBV7-8 and TRBJ2-5; D is possibly TRBD2 (6 bases). The CDR3 contains 14 residues. Germline lookup yields CDR1 SGHVS and CDR2 FQNEAQ. V was shortened by 5 bases and J by 2 bases, with 12 bases between the two germline ends. In nucleotides, the CDR3 is TGTGCCAGCAGCAAGGGACTCTTACAAGAGACCCAGTACTTC. Protein sequence: CASSKGLLQETQYF.

This clone occurred a few times. This chain connects TRBV15 to TRBJ1-1; no clear D gene. From germline, CDR1 is LNHNV and CDR2 YYDKDF (reference sequence). The length of the CDR3 is 13 residues. Trimming took off 1 base at V and 0 bases at J, with 3 bases between the two ends. The CDR3 DNA reads TGTGCCACCAGCAGAGCGTTGAACACTGAAGCTTTCTTT. Protein: CATSRALNTEAFF.

The rearrangement joins TRBV5-1 to TRBJ1-1; D not certain. The CDR3 totals 14 residues. Germline assignment: CDR1 SGHRS and CDR2 YFSETQ. Trimming stripped 0 bases from V and 1 base from J, with 7 bases between. The CDR3 DNA is TGCGCCAGCAGCTTGGGGCTTGGGAACACTGAAGCTTTCTTT. This codes for CASSLGLGNTEAFF. Looking up the rest from reference TRBV5-1 and TRBJ1-1 gives the full variable domain: KAGVTQTPRYLIKTRGQQVTLSCSPISGHRSVSWYQQTPGQGLQFLFEYFSETQRNKGNFPGRFSGRQFSNSRSEMNVSTLELGDSALYLCASSLGLGNTEAFFGQGTRLTVV.

This clone was seen once. The gene calls are TRBV20-1 and TRBJ1-1; 10 bases are a match to TRBD1. The junction had 2 bases not matched to a gene; V was cut back by 6 bases and J by 7 bases. This CDR3 has 11 residues. Germline CDR1 is DFQATT and CDR2 is SNEGSKA (reference sequence). The CDR3 DNA reads as TGCAGTGCAGACAGGGGGCTTGAAGCTTTCTTT. The encoded protein is CSADRGLEAFF.

As for this clone: This sample also contains other DNA sequences that code for the same CDR3. The chain links TRBV15 to TRBJ2-7; D not certain. V lost 0 bases and J lost 3, with 6 bases in between. Per germline, CDR1 LNHNV and CDR2 YYDKDF (reference sequence). The length of the CDR3 is 13 residues. The CDR3 DNA reads TGTGCCACCAGCAGAGATAGAGGCTACGAGCAGTACTTC. It encodes CATSRDRGYEQYF.

Notes on this clone: The sample holds other DNA sequences that translate to the same CDR3. This chain uses TRBV7-9 with TRBJ1-1; no firm D call. CDR1 and CDR2 from the germline V gene are SEHNR and FQNEAQ (reference sequence). The CDR3 sequence is 14 residues long. Trimming cost V 2 bases and J 5 bases, with 12 bases left between them. This CDR3 is CASSLIRAGTEAFF. CDR3 DNA: TGTGCCAGCAGCTTAATAAGGGCGGGGACTGAAGCTTTCTTT.

The rearrangement joins TRBV7-3 to TRBJ2-7; tentative D call: TRBD1 (5 bases). CDR3 length equals 13 residues. Germline loops: CDR1 SGHTA, CDR2 FQGTGA. Trimming stripped 5 bases from V and 5 bases from J, with 13 bases between. DNA of the CDR3: TGTGCCAGCAGCCCCCTTAGGGGCCACGAGCAGTACTTC. Amino acid sequence: CASSPLRGHEQYF.

The CDR3 DNA follows: TGTGCCAGCGGTACTAGCGGGGGGTGGTCAGATACGCAGTATTTT. It yields the protein CASGTSGGWSDTQYF. The V call is TRBV7-2, the J call TRBJ2-3; 12 bases align to TRBD2. Per germline, CDR1 SGHTA and CDR2 FQGNSA. J gave up 4 bases and V 8 bases, and 7 bases lay outside the gene matches. The CDR3 runs 15 residues. The full variable domain, with the rest looked up from reference TRBV7-2 and TRBJ2-3, is GAGVSQSPSNKVTEKGKDVELRCDPISGHTALYWYRQSLGQGLEFLIYFQGNSAPDKSGLPSDRFSAERTGGSVSTLTIQRTQQEDSAVYLCASGTSGGWSDTQYFGPGTRLTVL.

This rearrangement joins TRBV5-1 to TRBJ1-1, with D possibly matching TRBD1 (6 bases). The length of the CDR3 is 14 residues. Germline assignment: CDR1 SGHRS and CDR2 YFSETQ. The ends were cut back, 4 bases at V and 2 bases at J, with 12 bases in the middle. In nucleotides, the CDR3 is TGCGCCAGCAGCAGCACAGGGCCTAACACTGAAGCTTTCTTT. This codes for CASSSTGPNTEAFF.

The V and J genes are TRBV7-9 and TRBJ1-2, with TRBD1 matching over 8 bases. This CDR3 is built from 14 residues. V was pared by 5 bases and J by 4 bases, with 6 bases of the junction left unmatched. In germline, CDR1 is SEHNR, CDR2 FQNEAQ (reference sequence). The CDR3 coding sequence is TGTGCCAGCAGCCTACAGGGGGACAGCTATGGCTACACCTTC. Protein product: CASSLQGDSYGYTF.

This sequence joins TRBV6-1 and TRBJ1-6, with no clear D. This CDR3 comprises 13 residues. The V end was cut by 5 bases, the J end by 9 bases, with 11 bases between. Germline lookup yields CDR1 MNHNS and CDR2 SASEGT. CDR3 region: CASSTSPGSPLHF. As DNA, the CDR3 is TGTGCCAGCAGTACCTCCCCCGGTTCACCCCTCCACTTT.

J is TRBJ2-1 and V is TRBV12-5, with D possibly TRBD2 on 5 matching bases. Trimming removed 6 bases from V and 5 bases from J, with 11 bases in between. The germline CDR1 and CDR2 sequences are LGHNT and FRNRAP. The CDR3 sequence is 13 residues long. The CDR3 spells CASGKSGNNEQFF. CDR3 in DNA: TGTGCTAGTGGCAAGTCGGGGAACAATGAGCAGTTCTTC. The full variable domain, with the rest looked up from reference TRBV12-5 and TRBJ2-1, is DARVTQTPRHKVTEMGQEVTMRCQPILGHNTVFWYRQTMMQGLELLAYFRNRAPLDDSGMPKDRFSAEMPDATLATLKIQPSEPRDSAVYFCASGKSGNNEQFFGPGTRLTVL.

This clone was picked up one time. The rearrangement joins TRBV19 to TRBJ1-1; D may be TRBD1 (5 bases). Trimming removed 5 bases from V and 5 bases from J, with 15 bases in between. The CDR3 is made up of 14 amino acids. Germline V gene sequence: CDR1 LNHDA, CDR2 SQIVND (reference sequence). The CDR3 DNA sequence: TGTGCCAGTAGTCCCCAGGCCGGGGGGACTGAAGCTTTCTTT. This translates into CASSPQAGGTEAFF.

The chain couples TRBV9 to TRBJ2-5; 7 bases align to TRBD1. The CDR3 is 15 amino acids. Germline values: CDR1 SGDLS, CDR2 YYNGEE. V was clipped by 0 bases and J by 5 bases; unmatched bases: 7. The CDR3 sequence: CASSVAEGARETQYF. CDR3 coding DNA: TGTGCCAGCAGCGTAGCTGAGGGGGCTAGGGAGACCCAGTACTTC.

This chain links TRBV7-9 with TRBJ1-1; the D gene is possibly TRBD1 (6 bases). The germline V gene encodes CDR1 SEHNR and CDR2 FQNEAQ (reference sequence). The ends were cut back, 10 bases at V and 6 bases at J, with 12 bases in the middle. This CDR3 has 11 residues. CDR3 sequence reads: CATRQDAEAFF. CDR3 coding DNA: TGTGCCACCCGACAGGACGCTGAAGCTTTCTTT.